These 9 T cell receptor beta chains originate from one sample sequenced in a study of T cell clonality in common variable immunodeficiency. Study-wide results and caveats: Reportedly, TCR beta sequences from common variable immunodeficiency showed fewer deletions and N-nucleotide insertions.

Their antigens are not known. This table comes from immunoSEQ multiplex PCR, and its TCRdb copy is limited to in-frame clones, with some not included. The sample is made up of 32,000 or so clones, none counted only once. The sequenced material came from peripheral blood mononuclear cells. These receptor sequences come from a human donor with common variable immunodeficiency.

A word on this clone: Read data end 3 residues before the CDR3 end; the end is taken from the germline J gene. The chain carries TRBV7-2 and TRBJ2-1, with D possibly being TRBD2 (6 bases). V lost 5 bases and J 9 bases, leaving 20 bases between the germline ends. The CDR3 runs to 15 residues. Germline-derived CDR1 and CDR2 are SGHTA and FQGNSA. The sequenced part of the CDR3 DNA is TGTGCCAGCAGCCCAAGGAGGGCAGGCGTCGGTGAG. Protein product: CASSPRRAGVGE. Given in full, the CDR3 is CASSPRRAGVGEQFF.

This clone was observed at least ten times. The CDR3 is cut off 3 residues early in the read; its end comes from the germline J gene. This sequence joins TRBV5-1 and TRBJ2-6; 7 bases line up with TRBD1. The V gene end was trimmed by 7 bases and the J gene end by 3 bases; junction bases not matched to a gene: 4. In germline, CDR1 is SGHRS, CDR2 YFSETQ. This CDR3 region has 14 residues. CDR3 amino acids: CASRGQIGANVLTF. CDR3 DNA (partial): TGCGCCAGCCGGGGACAGATTGGGGCCAACGTC.

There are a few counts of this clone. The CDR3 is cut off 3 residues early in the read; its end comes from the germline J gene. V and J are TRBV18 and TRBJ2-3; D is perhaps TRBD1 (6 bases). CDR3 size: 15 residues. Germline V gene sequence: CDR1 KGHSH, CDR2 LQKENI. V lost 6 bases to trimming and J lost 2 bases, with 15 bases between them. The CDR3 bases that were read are TGTGCCAGCTCCCCCGGAGCAGGGGTCACAGATACG. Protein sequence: CASSPGAGVTDT. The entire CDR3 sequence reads CASSPGAGVTDTQYF.

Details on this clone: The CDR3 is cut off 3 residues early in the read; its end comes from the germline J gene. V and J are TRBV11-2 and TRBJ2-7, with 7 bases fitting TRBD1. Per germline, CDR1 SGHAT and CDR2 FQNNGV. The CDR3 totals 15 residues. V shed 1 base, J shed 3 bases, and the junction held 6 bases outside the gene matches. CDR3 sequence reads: CASSLGGTENYEQYF. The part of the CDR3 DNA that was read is TGTGCCAGCAGCTTAGGGGGGACAGAGAACTACGAG.

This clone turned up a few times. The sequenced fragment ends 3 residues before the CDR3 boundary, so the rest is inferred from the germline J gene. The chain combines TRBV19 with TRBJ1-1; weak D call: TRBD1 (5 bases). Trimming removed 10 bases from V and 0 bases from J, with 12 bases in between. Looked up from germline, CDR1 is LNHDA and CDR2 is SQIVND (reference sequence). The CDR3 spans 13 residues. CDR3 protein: CANYRLVNTEAFF. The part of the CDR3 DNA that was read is TGTGCCAATTACAGGCTAGTGAACACTGAA.

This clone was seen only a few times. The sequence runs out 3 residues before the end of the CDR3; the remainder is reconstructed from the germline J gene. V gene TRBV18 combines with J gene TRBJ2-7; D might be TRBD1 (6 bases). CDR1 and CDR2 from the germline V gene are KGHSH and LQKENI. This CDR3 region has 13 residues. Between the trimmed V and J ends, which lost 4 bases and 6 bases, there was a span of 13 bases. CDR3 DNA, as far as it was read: TGTGCCAGCTCACTCGGGACATCTGGCGAG. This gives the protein CASSLGTSGE. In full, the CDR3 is CASSLGTSGEQYF.

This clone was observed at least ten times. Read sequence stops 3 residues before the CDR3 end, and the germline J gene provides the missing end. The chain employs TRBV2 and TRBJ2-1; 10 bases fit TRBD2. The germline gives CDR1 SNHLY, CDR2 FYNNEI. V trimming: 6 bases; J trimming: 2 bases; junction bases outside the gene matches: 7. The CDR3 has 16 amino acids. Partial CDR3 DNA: TGTGCCAGCAGGGAGAGCGGGGGGGCAGCCTACAATGAG. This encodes CASRESGGAAYNE. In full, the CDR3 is CASRESGGAAYNEQFF.

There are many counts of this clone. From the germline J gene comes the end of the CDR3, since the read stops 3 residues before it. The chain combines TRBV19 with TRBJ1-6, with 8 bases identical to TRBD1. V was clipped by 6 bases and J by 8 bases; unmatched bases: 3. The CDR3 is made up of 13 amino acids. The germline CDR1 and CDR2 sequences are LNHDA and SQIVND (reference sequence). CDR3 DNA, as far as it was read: TGTGCCAGTAGAACGGACAGGGATTCACCC. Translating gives CASRTDRDSP. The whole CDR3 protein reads CASRTDRDSPLHF.

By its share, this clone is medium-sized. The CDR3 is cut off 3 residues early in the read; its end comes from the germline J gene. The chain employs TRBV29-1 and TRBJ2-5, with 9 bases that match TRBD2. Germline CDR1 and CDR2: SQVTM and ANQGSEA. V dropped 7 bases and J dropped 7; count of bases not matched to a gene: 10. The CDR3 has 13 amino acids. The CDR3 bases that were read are TGCAGCGGAAAGCGGGGGGCTGGAGGGACC. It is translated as CSGKRGAGGT. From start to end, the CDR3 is CSGKRGAGGTQYF.